This paragraph covers one T cell receptor (beta chain) sequence. The method was immunoSEQ multiplex PCR; TCRdb's version includes in-frame clones alone and lacks a portion of them. The sample shows more than 55,000 clones, around 87% of them seen only once. V lost 4 bases, J lost 0 bases, and 6 bases stayed unmatched. The length of the CDR3 is 16 residues. Germline assignment: CDR1 LGHNA and CDR2 YSLEER. The sample comes from a study of OX40 agonist ivuxolimab in advanced cancers. The chain couples TRBV4-3 to TRBJ1-3, with 7 bases that match TRBD1. This receptor was taken from an adult with an advanced solid tumor such as melanoma, head and neck, liver or kidney cancer. Here the sequenced sample was CD4+ or CD8+ T cells sorted from blood, taken in a trial of the OX40 agonist ivuxolimab. The CDR3 DNA is TGCGCCAGCAGCCCAGACCGGGACAGCTCTGGAAACACCATATATTTT. This codes for CASSPDRDSSGNTIYF.